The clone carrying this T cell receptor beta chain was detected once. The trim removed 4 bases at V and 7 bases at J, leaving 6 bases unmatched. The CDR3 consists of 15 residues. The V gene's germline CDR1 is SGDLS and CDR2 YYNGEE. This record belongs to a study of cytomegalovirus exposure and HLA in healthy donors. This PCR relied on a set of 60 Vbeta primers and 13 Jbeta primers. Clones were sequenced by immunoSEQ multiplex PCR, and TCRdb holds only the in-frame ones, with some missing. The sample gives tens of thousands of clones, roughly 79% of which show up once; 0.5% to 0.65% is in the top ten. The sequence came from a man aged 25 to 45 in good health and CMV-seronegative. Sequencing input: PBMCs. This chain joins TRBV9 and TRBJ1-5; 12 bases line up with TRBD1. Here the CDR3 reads CASSLGQGASQPQHF. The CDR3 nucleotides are TGTGCCAGCAGCCTGGGACAGGGGGCCAGCCAGCCCCAGCATTTT.